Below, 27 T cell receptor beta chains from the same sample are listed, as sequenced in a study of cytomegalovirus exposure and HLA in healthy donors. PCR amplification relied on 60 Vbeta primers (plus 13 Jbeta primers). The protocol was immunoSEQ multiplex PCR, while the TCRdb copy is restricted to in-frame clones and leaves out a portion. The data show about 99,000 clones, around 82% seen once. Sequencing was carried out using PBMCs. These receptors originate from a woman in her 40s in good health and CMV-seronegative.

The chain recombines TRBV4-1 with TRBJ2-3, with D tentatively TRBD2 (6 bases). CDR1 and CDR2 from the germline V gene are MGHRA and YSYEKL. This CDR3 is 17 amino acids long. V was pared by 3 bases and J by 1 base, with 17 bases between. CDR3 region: CASSHPARGEGTDTQYF. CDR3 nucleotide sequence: TGCGCCAGCAGCCACCCGGCGCGGGGAGAGGGCACAGATACGCAGTATTTT.

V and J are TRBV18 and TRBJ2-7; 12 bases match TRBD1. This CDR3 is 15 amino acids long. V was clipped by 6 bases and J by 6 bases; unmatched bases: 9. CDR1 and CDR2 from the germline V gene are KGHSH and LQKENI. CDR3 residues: CASSPSPGQGAEQYF. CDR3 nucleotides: TGTGCCAGCTCGCCCTCCCCGGGACAGGGGGCCGAGCAGTACTTC.

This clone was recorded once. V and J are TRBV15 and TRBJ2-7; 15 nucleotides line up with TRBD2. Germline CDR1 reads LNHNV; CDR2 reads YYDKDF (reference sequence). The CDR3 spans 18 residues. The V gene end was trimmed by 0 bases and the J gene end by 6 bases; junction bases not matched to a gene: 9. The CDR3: CATSRDLGLAGGRREQYF. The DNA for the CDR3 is TGTGCCACCAGCAGAGATCTTGGACTAGCGGGAGGGCGACGCGAGCAGTACTTC. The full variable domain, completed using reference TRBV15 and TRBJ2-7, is DAMVIQNPRYQVTQFGKPVTLSCSQTLNHNVMYWYQQKSSQAPKLLFHYYDKDFNNEADTPDNFQSRRPNTSFCFLDIRSPGLGDTAMYLCATSRDLGLAGGRREQYFGPGTRLTVT.

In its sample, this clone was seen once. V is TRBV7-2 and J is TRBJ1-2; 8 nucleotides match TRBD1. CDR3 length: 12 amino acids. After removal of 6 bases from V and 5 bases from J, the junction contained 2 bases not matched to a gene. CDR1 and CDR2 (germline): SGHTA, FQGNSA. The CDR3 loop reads CASRQGGYGYTF. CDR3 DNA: TGTGCCAGCAGACAGGGGGGATATGGCTACACCTTC. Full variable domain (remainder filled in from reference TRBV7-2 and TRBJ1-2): GAGVSQSPSNKVTEKGKDVELRCDPISGHTALYWYRQSLGQGLEFLIYFQGNSAPDKSGLPSDRFSAERTGGSVSTLTIQRTQQEDSAVYLCASRQGGYGYTFGSGTRLTVV.

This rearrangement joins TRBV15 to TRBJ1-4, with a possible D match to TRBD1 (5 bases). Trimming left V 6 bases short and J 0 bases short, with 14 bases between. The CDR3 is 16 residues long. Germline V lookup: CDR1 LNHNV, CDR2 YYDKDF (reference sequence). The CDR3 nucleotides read TGTGCCACCAGAGCATACGGGGGTACAACTAATGAAAAACTGTTTTTT. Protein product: CATRAYGGTTNEKLFF.

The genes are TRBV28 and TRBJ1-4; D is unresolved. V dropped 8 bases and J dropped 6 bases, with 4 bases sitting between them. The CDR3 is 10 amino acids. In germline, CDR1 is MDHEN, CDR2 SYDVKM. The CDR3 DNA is TGTGCCAGCGCAGATGAAAAACTGTTTTTT. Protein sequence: CASADEKLFF.

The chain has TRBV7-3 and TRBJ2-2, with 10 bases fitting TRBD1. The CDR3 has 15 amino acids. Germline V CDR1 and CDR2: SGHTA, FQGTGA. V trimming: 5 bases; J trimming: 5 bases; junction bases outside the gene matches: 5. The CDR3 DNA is TGTGCCAGCAGCCTTGGACAGGGGGGGACCGGGGAGCTGTTTTTT. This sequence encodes CASSLGQGGTGELFF.

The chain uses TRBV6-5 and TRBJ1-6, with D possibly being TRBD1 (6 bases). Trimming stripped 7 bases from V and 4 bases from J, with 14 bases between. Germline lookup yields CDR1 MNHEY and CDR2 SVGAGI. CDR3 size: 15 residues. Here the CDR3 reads CASINAGQYNSPLHF. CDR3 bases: TGTGCCAGCATCAACGCCGGACAGTATAATTCACCCCTCCACTTT.

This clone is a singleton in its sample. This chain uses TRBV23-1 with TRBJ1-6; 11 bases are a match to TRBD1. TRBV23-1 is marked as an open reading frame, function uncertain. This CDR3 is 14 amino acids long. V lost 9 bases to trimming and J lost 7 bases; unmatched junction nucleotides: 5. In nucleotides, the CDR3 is TGCGCCAGTCGCCGGGACAGGGGGAATTCACCCCTCCACTTT. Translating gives CASRRDRGNSPLHF.

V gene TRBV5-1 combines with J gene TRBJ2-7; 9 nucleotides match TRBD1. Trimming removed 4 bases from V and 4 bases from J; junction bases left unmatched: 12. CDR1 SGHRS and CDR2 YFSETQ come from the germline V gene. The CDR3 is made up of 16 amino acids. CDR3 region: CASSRAGQGVMYEQYF. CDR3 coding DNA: TGCGCCAGCAGCCGGGCGGGACAGGGAGTAATGTACGAGCAGTACTTC.

This CDR3 is CASSFHGVGLLAGGKYNEQFF. The CDR3 DNA reads as TGTGCCAGCAGCTTCCATGGGGTTGGGCTCTTAGCGGGAGGGAAGTACAATGAGCAGTTCTTC. V is TRBV7-3 and J is TRBJ2-1; 11 nucleotides line up with TRBD2. The CDR3 is made up of 21 amino acids. V dropped 3 bases and J dropped 4; count of bases not matched to a gene: 20. Germline V gene lookup returns CDR1 SGHTA and CDR2 FQGTGA.

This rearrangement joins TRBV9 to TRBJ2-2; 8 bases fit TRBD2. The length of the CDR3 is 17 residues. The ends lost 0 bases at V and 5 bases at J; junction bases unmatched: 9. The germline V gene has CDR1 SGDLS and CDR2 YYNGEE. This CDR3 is CASSVVVSGIATGELFF. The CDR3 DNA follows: TGTGCCAGCAGCGTAGTGGTTAGCGGGATCGCTACCGGGGAGCTGTTTTTT.

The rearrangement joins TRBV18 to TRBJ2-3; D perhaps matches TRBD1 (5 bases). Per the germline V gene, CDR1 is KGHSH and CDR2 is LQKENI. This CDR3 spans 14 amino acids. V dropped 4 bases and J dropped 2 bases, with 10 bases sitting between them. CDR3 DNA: TGTGCCAGCTCACTGCAGGGATACACAGATACGCAGTATTTT. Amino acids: CASSLQGYTDTQYF.

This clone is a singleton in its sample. CDR3: CASSLGTADTQYF. The CDR3, as DNA: TGTGCCAGCAGCTTAGGGACAGCTGATACGCAGTATTTT. The rearrangement joins TRBV9 to TRBJ2-3; TRBD1 aligns across 7 bases. CDR1 and CDR2 (germline): SGDLS, YYNGEE. The ends lost 4 bases at V and 6 bases at J; junction bases unmatched: 5. This CDR3 is 13 amino acids long.

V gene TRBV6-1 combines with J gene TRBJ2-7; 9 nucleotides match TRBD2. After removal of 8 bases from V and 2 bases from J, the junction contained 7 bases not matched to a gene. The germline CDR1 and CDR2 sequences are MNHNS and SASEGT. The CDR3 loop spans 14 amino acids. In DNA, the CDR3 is TGTGCCAGCCTCAGCGGGAGGACAACCTACGAGCAGTACTTC. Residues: CASLSGRTTYEQYF.

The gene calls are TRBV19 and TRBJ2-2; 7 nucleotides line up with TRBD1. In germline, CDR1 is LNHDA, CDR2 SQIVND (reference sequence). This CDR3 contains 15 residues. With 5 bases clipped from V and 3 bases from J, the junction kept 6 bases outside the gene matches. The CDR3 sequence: CASSPRQGYTGELFF. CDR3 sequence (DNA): TGTGCCAGTAGTCCCCGACAGGGATACACCGGGGAGCTGTTTTTT.

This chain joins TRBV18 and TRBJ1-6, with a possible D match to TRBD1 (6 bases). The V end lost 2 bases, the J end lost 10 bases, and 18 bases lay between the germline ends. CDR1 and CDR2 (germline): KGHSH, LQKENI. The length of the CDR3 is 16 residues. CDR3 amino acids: CASSPGPGGSGSPLHF. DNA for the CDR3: TGTGCCAGCTCACCAGGACCGGGGGGCAGCGGGTCACCCCTCCACTTT.

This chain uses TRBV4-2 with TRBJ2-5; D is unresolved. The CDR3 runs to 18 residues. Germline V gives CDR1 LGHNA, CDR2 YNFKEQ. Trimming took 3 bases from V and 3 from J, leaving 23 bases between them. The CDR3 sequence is CASSHAEGLARREETQYF. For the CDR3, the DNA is TGTGCCAGCAGCCACGCAGAAGGCCTCGCGCGACGGGAAGAGACCCAGTACTTC.

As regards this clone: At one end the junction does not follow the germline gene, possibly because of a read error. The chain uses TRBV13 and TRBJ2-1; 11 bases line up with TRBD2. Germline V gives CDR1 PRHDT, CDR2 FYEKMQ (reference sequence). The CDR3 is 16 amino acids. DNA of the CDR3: TGTGCCAGCAGCCTAGGGACTAGCGGAAAATACAATGAGCAGTTCTTC. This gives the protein CASSLGTSGKYNEQFF.

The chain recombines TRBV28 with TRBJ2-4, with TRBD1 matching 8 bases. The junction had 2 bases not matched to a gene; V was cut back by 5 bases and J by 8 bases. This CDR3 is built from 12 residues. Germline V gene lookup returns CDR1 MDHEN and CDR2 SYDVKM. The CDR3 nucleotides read TGTGCCAGCAGTGGACAGGGATACATTCAGTACTTC. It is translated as CASSGQGYIQYF. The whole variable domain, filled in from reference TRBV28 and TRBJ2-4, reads DVKVTQSSRYLVKRTGEKVFLECVQDMDHENMFWYRQDPGLGLRLIYFSYDVKMKEKGDIPEGYSVSREKKERFSLILESASTNQTSMYLCASSGQGYIQYFGAGTRLSVL.

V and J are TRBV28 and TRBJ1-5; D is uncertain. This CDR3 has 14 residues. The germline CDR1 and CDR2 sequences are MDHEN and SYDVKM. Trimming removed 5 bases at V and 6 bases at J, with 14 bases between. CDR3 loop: CASSPSGRFQPQHF. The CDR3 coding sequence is TGTGCCAGCAGTCCGTCCGGGAGGTTTCAGCCCCAGCATTTT. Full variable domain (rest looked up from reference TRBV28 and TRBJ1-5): DVKVTQSSRYLVKRTGEKVFLECVQDMDHENMFWYRQDPGLGLRLIYFSYDVKMKEKGDIPEGYSVSREKKERFSLILESASTNQTSMYLCASSPSGRFQPQHFGDGTRLSIL.

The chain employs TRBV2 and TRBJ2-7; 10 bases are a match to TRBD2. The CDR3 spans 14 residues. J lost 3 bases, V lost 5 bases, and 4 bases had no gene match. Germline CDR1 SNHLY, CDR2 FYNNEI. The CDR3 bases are TGTGCCAGCAGTCCTAGCGGGAGTTTCTACGAGCAGTACTTC. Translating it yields CASSPSGSFYEQYF.

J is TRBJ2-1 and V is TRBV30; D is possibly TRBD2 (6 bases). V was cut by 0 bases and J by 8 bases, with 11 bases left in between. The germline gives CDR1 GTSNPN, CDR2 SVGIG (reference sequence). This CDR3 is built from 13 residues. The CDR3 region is CAWSVMEGYEQFF. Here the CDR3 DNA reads TGTGCCTGGAGTGTAATGGAGGGGTATGAGCAGTTCTTC.

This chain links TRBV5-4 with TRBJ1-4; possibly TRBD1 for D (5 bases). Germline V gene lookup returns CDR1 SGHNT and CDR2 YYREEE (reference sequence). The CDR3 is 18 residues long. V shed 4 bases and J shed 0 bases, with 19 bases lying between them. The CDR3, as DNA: TGTGCCAGCAGCCCGGGGGTCAACCTCGAGTCAACTAATGAAAAACTGTTTTTT. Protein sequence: CASSPGVNLESTNEKLFF. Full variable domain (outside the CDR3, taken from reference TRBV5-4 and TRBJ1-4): ETGVTQSPTHLIKTRGQQVTLRCSSQSGHNTVSWYQQALGQGPQFIFQYYREEENGRGNFPPRFSGLQFPNYSSELNVNALELDDSALYLCASSPGVNLESTNEKLFFGSGTQLSVL.

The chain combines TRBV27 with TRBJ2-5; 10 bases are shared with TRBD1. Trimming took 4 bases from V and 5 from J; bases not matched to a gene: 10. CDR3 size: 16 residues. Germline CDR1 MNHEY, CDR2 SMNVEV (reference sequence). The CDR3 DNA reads TGTGCCAGCAGTTACTCCGGGACAGGGGCGGTGGAGACCCAGTACTTC. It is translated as CASSYSGTGAVETQYF.

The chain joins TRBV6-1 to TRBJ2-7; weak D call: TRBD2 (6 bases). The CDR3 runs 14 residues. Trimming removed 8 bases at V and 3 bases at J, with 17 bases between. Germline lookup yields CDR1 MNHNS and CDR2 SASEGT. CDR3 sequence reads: CASEEGGVDYEQYF. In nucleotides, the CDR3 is TGTGCCAGCGAGGAAGGAGGGGTGGACTACGAGCAGTACTTC.

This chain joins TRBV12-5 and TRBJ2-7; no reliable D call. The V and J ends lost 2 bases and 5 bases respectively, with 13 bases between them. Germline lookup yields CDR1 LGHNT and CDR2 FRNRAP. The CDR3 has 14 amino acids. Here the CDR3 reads CASGLSLLSDEQYF. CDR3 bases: TGTGCTAGTGGTTTGTCTCTCCTCAGTGACGAGCAGTACTTC. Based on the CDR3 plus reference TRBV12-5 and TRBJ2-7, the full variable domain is DARVTQTPRHKVTEMGQEVTMRCQPILGHNTVFWYRQTMMQGLELLAYFRNRAPLDDSGMPKDRFSAEMPDATLATLKIQPSEPRDSAVYFCASGLSLLSDEQYFGPGTRLTVT.